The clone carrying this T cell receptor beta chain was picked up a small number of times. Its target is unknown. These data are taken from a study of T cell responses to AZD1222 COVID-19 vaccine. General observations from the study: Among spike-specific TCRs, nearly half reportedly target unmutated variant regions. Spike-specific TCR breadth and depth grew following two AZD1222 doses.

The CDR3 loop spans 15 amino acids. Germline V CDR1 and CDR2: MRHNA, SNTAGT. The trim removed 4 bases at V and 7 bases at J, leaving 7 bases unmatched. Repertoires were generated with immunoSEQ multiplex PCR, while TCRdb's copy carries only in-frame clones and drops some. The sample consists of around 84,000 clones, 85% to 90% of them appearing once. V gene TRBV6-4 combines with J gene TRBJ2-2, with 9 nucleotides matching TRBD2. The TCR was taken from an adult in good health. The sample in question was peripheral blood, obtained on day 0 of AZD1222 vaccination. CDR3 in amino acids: CASSGLAGSSGELFF. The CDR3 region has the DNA TGTGCCAGCAGTGGGCTAGCGGGATCAAGCGGGGAGCTGTTTTTT.